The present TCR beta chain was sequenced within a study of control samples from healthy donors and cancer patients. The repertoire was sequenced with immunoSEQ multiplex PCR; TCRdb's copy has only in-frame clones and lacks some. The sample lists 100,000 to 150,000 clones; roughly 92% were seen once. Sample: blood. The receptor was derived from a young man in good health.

The CDR3 region is CAWSTKGYNSPLHF. The CDR3, as DNA: TGTGCCTGGAGTACGAAGGGCTATAATTCACCCCTCCACTTT. The rearrangement joins TRBV30 to TRBJ1-6; no firm D call. CDR3 length: 14 residues. Germline V gene lookup returns CDR1 GTSNPN and CDR2 SVGIG (reference sequence). V was cut by 2 bases and J by 3 bases, with 8 bases left in between.